This T cell receptor (beta chain) was captured in a study of blood T cell repertoires in COVID-19. Participants were aged about 18 to 95 years, lived in about 26 US areas, and enrolled virtually. Measured with immunoSEQ multiplex PCR; TCRdb has only the in-frame clones, and not every one. This sample yields fewer than 600,000 clones, of which roughly 88% are seen a single time; less than 2% belongs to the top ten. Looked up from germline, CDR1 is KGHSH and CDR2 is LQKENI. The CDR3 contains 16 residues. J was trimmed by 2 bases and V by 6 bases; bases with no gene match: 8. Source material: PBMCs or T cells enriched from blood (not recorded which). V usage is TRBV18 and J usage is TRBJ2-7, with 12 bases lining up with TRBD2. This sequence originates from a woman aged 40 to 49 who had recovered from COVID-19. This CDR3 reads CASSPRLAGATYEQYF. CDR3 sequence (DNA): TGTGCCAGCTCCCCTAGACTAGCGGGAGCTACCTACGAGCAGTACTTC.